This record concerns one T cell receptor beta chain sequence. This record comes from a study of blood T cells in healthy people across ages. Then a second PCR, running roughly 7 to 11 cycles, was carried out with a sample-barcoded 5' primer and a J-beta primer mix. In TCRdb, the 5' RACE reads were re-called with MiXCR into one record per CDR3 protein. The data show roughly 410,000 distinct CDR3 sequences, with approximately 52% seen just once and under 60% held by the top ten. The CDR3 runs to 11 residues. Germline lookup yields CDR1 GTSNPN and CDR2 SVGIG (reference sequence). The sample consisted of blood. V is TRBV30 and J is TRBJ2-5, with a weak D call TRBD1 (5 bases). With the DNA end fitting TRBJ2-7 better, the J assignment may be wrong. This TCR derives from a man in his fifties or sixties in good health. CDR3 bases: TGTGCCTGGGCAGGGATGAGCGAGCAGTACTTC. Translation: CAWAGMSEQYF.